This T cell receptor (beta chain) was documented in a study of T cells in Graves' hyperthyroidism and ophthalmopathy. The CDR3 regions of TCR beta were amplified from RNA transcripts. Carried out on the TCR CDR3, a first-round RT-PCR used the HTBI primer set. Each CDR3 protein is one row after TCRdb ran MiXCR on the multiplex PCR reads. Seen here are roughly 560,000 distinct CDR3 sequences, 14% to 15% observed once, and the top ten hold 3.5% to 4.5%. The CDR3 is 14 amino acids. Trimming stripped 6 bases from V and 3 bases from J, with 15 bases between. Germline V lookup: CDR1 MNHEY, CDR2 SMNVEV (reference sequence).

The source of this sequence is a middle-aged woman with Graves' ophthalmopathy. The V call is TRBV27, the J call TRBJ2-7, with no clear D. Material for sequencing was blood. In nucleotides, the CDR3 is TGTGCCAGCAGCTCCCAGTCTAATCGCTACGAGCAGTACTTC. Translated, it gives CASSSQSNRYEQYF.